This is a list of T cell receptor beta chains from one sample in a study of T cell changes during pregnancy in multiple sclerosis. Method: immunoSEQ multiplex PCR; TCRdb's copy keeps in-frame clones and lacks some. The profile covers 50,000 to 65,000 clones, with under 95% appearing a single time and about 3% taken by the ten largest. Sequenced here: CD8+ T cells from peripheral blood mononuclear cells, sampled in the second trimester of pregnancy. The receptors stem from a female donor with multiple sclerosis, enrolled in a pregnancy study. Both conserved end residues are part of each CDR3. Fields, in order: D gene, V gene, J gene, clone size, CDR3 DNA, CDR3 protein. A D gene is named only where the DNA matches it firmly. A clone size is listed for some rows: how often the clone was seen (once, few, many), or a class if it is expanded.

D gene: TRBD1
V gene: TRBV19
J gene: TRBJ2-1
clone size: -
CDR3 DNA: TGTGCCAGTAGTATGGGACAGGGGGCTGTCAATGAGCAGTTCTTC
CDR3 protein: CASSMGQGAVNEQFF

D gene: -
V gene: TRBV27
J gene: TRBJ2-5
clone size: -
CDR3 DNA: TGTGCCAGCAGTTTGTATCGGGGAGAGACCCAGTACTTC
CDR3 protein: CASSLYRGETQYF

D gene: -
V gene: TRBV7-9
J gene: TRBJ2-4
clone size: -
CDR3 DNA: TGTGCCAGCAGCGATGTACCGGGGAGGGCCAAAAACATTCAGTACTTC
CDR3 protein: CASSDVPGRAKNIQYF

D gene: TRBD2
V gene: TRBV4-1
J gene: TRBJ2-7
clone size: -
CDR3 DNA: TGCGCCAGCAGCCCAAGTGTTGGACTAGCGGGTTACGAGCAGTACTTC
CDR3 protein: CASSPSVGLAGYEQYF

D gene: -
V gene: TRBV28
J gene: TRBJ2-7
clone size: once
CDR3 DNA: TGTGCCAGCTTCGCGGCGGATACCGGCTCCTACGAGCAGTACTTC
CDR3 protein: CASFAADTGSYEQYF

D gene: TRBD1
V gene: TRBV4-3
J gene: TRBJ1-5
clone size: once
CDR3 DNA: TGCGCCAGCAGCCAAGGGACAGGGGGCAATCAGCCCCAGCATTTT
CDR3 protein: CASSQGTGGNQPQHF

D gene: -
V gene: TRBV9
J gene: TRBJ2-5
clone size: -
CDR3 DNA: TGTGCCAGCAGCGTAGTCCCAGCGCAAGAGACCCAGTACTTC
CDR3 protein: CASSVVPAQETQYF

D gene: -
V gene: TRBV9
J gene: TRBJ1-1
clone size: -
CDR3 DNA: TGTGCCAGCAGCGTAGGAGGGCTCACTGAAGCTTTCTTT
CDR3 protein: CASSVGGLTEAFF

D gene: TRBD1
V gene: TRBV6-1
J gene: TRBJ2-5
clone size: -
CDR3 DNA: TGTGCCAGCAGCAGAAATTACAGGGGGCCCCAGTACTTC
CDR3 protein: CASSRNYRGPQYF

D gene: TRBD1
V gene: TRBV9
J gene: TRBJ1-1
clone size: -
CDR3 DNA: TGTGCCAGCAGCGGCCGTCCGGGACAGACCAACACTGAAGCTTTCTTT
CDR3 protein: CASSGRPGQTNTEAFF

D gene: TRBD2
V gene: TRBV18
J gene: TRBJ2-1
clone size: -
CDR3 DNA: TGTGCCAGCTCACCAGGGACTAGCGGGATTAATGAGCAGTTCTTC
CDR3 protein: CASSPGTSGINEQFF

D gene: TRBD2
V gene: TRBV5-1
J gene: TRBJ2-1
clone size: -
CDR3 DNA: TGCGCCAGCAGATATGGACTAGCGGGTTCTTACAATGAGCAGTTCTTC
CDR3 protein: CASRYGLAGSYNEQFF

D gene: -
V gene: TRBV7-9
J gene: TRBJ1-4
clone size: -
CDR3 DNA: TGTGCCAGCAGCTTAGCGGAATCGTCCAGCGCTAATGAAAAACTGTTTTTT
CDR3 protein: CASSLAESSSANEKLFF

D gene: -
V gene: TRBV4-1
J gene: TRBJ1-6
clone size: -
CDR3 DNA: TGCGCCAGCAGCCAAGCTTTATCGCCCCTCCACTTT
CDR3 protein: CASSQALSPLHF

D gene: TRBD2
V gene: TRBV27
J gene: TRBJ2-7
clone size: -
CDR3 DNA: TGTGCCAGCAGTTTGTACCTGGCGGGAGTTTACGAGCAGTACTTC
CDR3 protein: CASSLYLAGVYEQYF

D gene: TRBD1
V gene: TRBV6-5
J gene: TRBJ2-7
clone size: -
CDR3 DNA: TGTGCCAGCAGTGATAGACAGGGAGCCTACGAGCAGTACTTC
CDR3 protein: CASSDRQGAYEQYF

D gene: TRBD1
V gene: TRBV7-9
J gene: TRBJ2-7
clone size: -
CDR3 DNA: TGTGCCAGCAGCCCACGACAGACAGGGGCCTACGAGCAGTACTTC
CDR3 protein: CASSPRQTGAYEQYF

D gene: TRBD1
V gene: TRBV5-1
J gene: TRBJ1-1
clone size: -
CDR3 DNA: TGCGCCAGCAGCCCAGGGGGCGAGAACACTGAAGCTTTCTTT
CDR3 protein: CASSPGGENTEAFF

D gene: -
V gene: TRBV20-1
J gene: TRBJ2-1
clone size: -
CDR3 DNA: TGCAGTGCTAGAGATCGCCGGGAGCAGTTCTTC
CDR3 protein: CSARDRREQFF

D gene: TRBD2
V gene: TRBV6-6
J gene: TRBJ2-7
clone size: few
CDR3 DNA: TGTGCCAGCAGTTTTCTAGCGGGAGACCACGAGCAGTACTTC
CDR3 protein: CASSFLAGDHEQYF

D gene: -
V gene: TRBV6-6
J gene: TRBJ2-7
clone size: once
CDR3 DNA: TGTGCCAGCAGTTATATCAGGGCAGAAGGGCAGTACTTC
CDR3 protein: CASSYIRAEGQYF

D gene: TRBD2
V gene: TRBV25-1
J gene: TRBJ2-1
clone size: -
CDR3 DNA: TGTGCCAGCAGTGAATCCTGGACTAGCGGGAGGACGAATGAGCAGTTCTTC
CDR3 protein: CASSESWTSGRTNEQFF

D gene: TRBD1
V gene: TRBV6-6
J gene: TRBJ2-7
clone size: -
CDR3 DNA: TGTGCCAGCAGTTTCCTCGGACAGGGGGCCTACGAGCAGTACTTC
CDR3 protein: CASSFLGQGAYEQYF

D gene: TRBD2
V gene: TRBV6-5
J gene: TRBJ2-1
clone size: -
CDR3 DNA: TGTGCCAGCAGTTGGGGAGGGCATAGTGAGCAGTTCTTC
CDR3 protein: CASSWGGHSEQFF

D gene: TRBD1
V gene: TRBV4-3
J gene: TRBJ2-7
clone size: once
CDR3 DNA: TGCGCCAGCAGCCAAGATGGGTCCGGGACAGGTACCTACGAGCAGTACTTC
CDR3 protein: CASSQDGSGTGTYEQYF

D gene: -
V gene: TRBV19
J gene: TRBJ1-1
clone size: -
CDR3 DNA: TGTGCCAGTACCCTGGGAGGAAGGGACACTGAAGCTTTCTTT
CDR3 protein: CASTLGGRDTEAFF

D gene: TRBD2
V gene: TRBV28
J gene: TRBJ2-5
clone size: -
CDR3 DNA: TGTGCCAGCAGTTTATCTCGGCGGGGGAGGACCCAGTACTTC
CDR3 protein: CASSLSRRGRTQYF

D gene: -
V gene: TRBV25-1
J gene: TRBJ2-7
clone size: -
CDR3 DNA: TGTGCCAGCAGTGAACAGGGCGTCACTTACGAGCAGTACTTC
CDR3 protein: CASSEQGVTYEQYF

D gene: TRBD1
V gene: TRBV30
J gene: TRBJ2-5
clone size: -
CDR3 DNA: TGTGCCAGACTCGGCGGGACAGGGGGAGAGACCCAGTACTTC
CDR3 protein: CARLGGTGGETQYF

D gene: -
V gene: TRBV28
J gene: TRBJ2-5
clone size: -
CDR3 DNA: TGTGCCAGCAGCCGGCGGGGAGCAGAGACCCAGTACTTC
CDR3 protein: CASSRRGAETQYF

D gene: -
V gene: TRBV27
J gene: TRBJ2-7
clone size: -
CDR3 DNA: TGTGCCAGCAGAAACAGGGGCGGGGACGAGCAGTACTTC
CDR3 protein: CASRNRGGDEQYF

D gene: -
V gene: TRBV7-2
J gene: TRBJ1-5
clone size: -
CDR3 DNA: TGTGCCAGCAGCTTCTGGCAGGGAAGTTATCAGCCCCAGCATTTT
CDR3 protein: CASSFWQGSYQPQHF

D gene: -
V gene: TRBV7-2
J gene: TRBJ2-5
clone size: -
CDR3 DNA: TGTGCCAGCAGCTTAACGAGAGAGACCCAGTACTTC
CDR3 protein: CASSLTRETQYF

D gene: TRBD2
V gene: TRBV7-9
J gene: TRBJ2-7
clone size: -
CDR3 DNA: TGTGCCAGCAGCTTAGGGCTAGCGGGCTACGAGCAGTACTTC
CDR3 protein: CASSLGLAGYEQYF

D gene: -
V gene: TRBV15
J gene: TRBJ1-5
clone size: -
CDR3 DNA: TGTGCAAAAACGCTTCGGGAGGTGAATCAGCCCCAGCATTTT
CDR3 protein: CAKTLREVNQPQHF

D gene: TRBD2
V gene: TRBV15
J gene: TRBJ2-1
clone size: -
CDR3 DNA: TGTGCCACCAGCTTTGGATTCCTACTAGCGGGAGGGTACAATGAGCAGTTCTTC
CDR3 protein: CATSFGFLLAGGYNEQFF

D gene: TRBD1
V gene: TRBV27
J gene: TRBJ2-3
clone size: once
CDR3 DNA: TGTGCCAGCAGTTCAGACAGGGGCACAGATACGCAGTATTTT
CDR3 protein: CASSSDRGTDTQYF

D gene: TRBD1
V gene: TRBV30
J gene: TRBJ2-5
clone size: -
CDR3 DNA: TGTGCCTGGAGTGTACGGACAGGGGTGGGAGAGACCCAGTACTTC
CDR3 protein: CAWSVRTGVGETQYF

D gene: -
V gene: TRBV6-1
J gene: TRBJ2-7
clone size: -
CDR3 DNA: TGTGCCAGCAGATCCGCGAACGAGCAGTACTTC
CDR3 protein: CASRSANEQYF

D gene: TRBD2
V gene: TRBV28
J gene: TRBJ2-7
clone size: -
CDR3 DNA: TGTGCCAGCAACAAAAGGGAGGGTATTGGCGAGCAGTACTTC
CDR3 protein: CASNKREGIGEQYF

D gene: TRBD1
V gene: TRBV19
J gene: TRBJ2-2
clone size: -
CDR3 DNA: TGTGCCAGTAGTATAATGACAGGGGGCACCGGGGAGCTGTTTTTT
CDR3 protein: CASSIMTGGTGELFF

D gene: -
V gene: TRBV30
J gene: TRBJ2-6
clone size: -
CDR3 DNA: TGTGCCTGGAGTGAGGGGTCTGGGGCCAACGTCCTGACTTTC
CDR3 protein: CAWSEGSGANVLTF

D gene: -
V gene: TRBV4-1
J gene: TRBJ1-2
clone size: -
CDR3 DNA: TGCGCCAGCAGCCAAACAGAGACTAACTATGGCTACACCTTC
CDR3 protein: CASSQTETNYGYTF

D gene: -
V gene: TRBV2
J gene: TRBJ2-7
clone size: -
CDR3 DNA: TGTGCCAGCAGTGAACCCCCGGGACAACTCTCCTACGAGCAGTACTTC
CDR3 protein: CASSEPPGQLSYEQYF

D gene: -
V gene: TRBV4-1
J gene: TRBJ2-1
clone size: once
CDR3 DNA: TGCGCCAGCAGCCAAGTACTAGACTCCTACAATGAGCAGTTCTTC
CDR3 protein: CASSQVLDSYNEQFF

D gene: -
V gene: TRBV5-6
J gene: TRBJ2-1
clone size: -
CDR3 DNA: TGTGCCAGCAGCCTAACGACTACCCTATACAATGAGCAGTTCTTC
CDR3 protein: CASSLTTTLYNEQFF

D gene: -
V gene: TRBV6-1
J gene: TRBJ2-5
clone size: -
CDR3 DNA: TGTGCCAGCAGTGGATACTATAGCGGCTCGGAGACCCAGTACTTC
CDR3 protein: CASSGYYSGSETQYF

D gene: TRBD1
V gene: TRBV14
J gene: TRBJ2-5
clone size: once
CDR3 DNA: TGTGCCAGCAGTCCAAACTCGACAGGGGCGCGAGAGACCCAGTACTTC
CDR3 protein: CASSPNSTGARETQYF

D gene: -
V gene: TRBV6-1
J gene: TRBJ2-1
clone size: once
CDR3 DNA: TGTGCCAGCAGTGAACAGCGGTACAATGAGCAGTTCTTC
CDR3 protein: CASSEQRYNEQFF

D gene: -
V gene: TRBV4-1
J gene: TRBJ1-2
clone size: -
CDR3 DNA: TGCGCCAGCAGCCAAGGAACAGCTAACTATGGCTACACCTTC
CDR3 protein: CASSQGTANYGYTF

D gene: -
V gene: TRBV10-2
J gene: TRBJ1-3
clone size: once
CDR3 DNA: TGCGCCAGCAGTAAAACGCTAGACAGCTCTGGAAACACCATATATTTT
CDR3 protein: CASSKTLDSSGNTIYF

D gene: TRBD2
V gene: TRBV11-2
J gene: TRBJ2-1
clone size: -
CDR3 DNA: TGTGCCAGCAGCTTAAGCCGGACTAGCGGTTACAATGAGCAGTTCTTC
CDR3 protein: CASSLSRTSGYNEQFF

D gene: -
V gene: TRBV18
J gene: TRBJ2-1
clone size: -
CDR3 DNA: TGTGCCAGCTCAGGAGCTGAGCAGTTCTTC
CDR3 protein: CASSGAEQFF

D gene: -
V gene: TRBV13
J gene: TRBJ2-3
clone size: once
CDR3 DNA: TGTGCCAGCGCGGGGACCCCAATCACAGATACGCAGTATTTT
CDR3 protein: CASAGTPITDTQYF

D gene: -
V gene: TRBV2
J gene: TRBJ2-3
clone size: -
CDR3 DNA: TGTGCCAGCAGTGACGAGGGCGGCTTGGCAGATACGCAGTATTTT
CDR3 protein: CASSDEGGLADTQYF

D gene: -
V gene: TRBV5-6
J gene: TRBJ1-5
clone size: -
CDR3 DNA: TGTGCCAGCAGCTTGTCAGGGTCCAATCAGCCCCAGCATTTT
CDR3 protein: CASSLSGSNQPQHF

D gene: -
V gene: TRBV13
J gene: TRBJ2-2
clone size: -
CDR3 DNA: TGTGCCAGCAGCTTAGGTTTCGACACCGGGGAGCTGTTTTTT
CDR3 protein: CASSLGFDTGELFF

D gene: TRBD1
V gene: TRBV30
J gene: TRBJ2-5
clone size: -
CDR3 DNA: TGTGCCTGGCGGACAGGGTATTCGGAGACCCAGTACTTC
CDR3 protein: CAWRTGYSETQYF

D gene: -
V gene: TRBV12-5
J gene: TRBJ2-1
clone size: -
CDR3 DNA: TGTGCTAGTGGAGATAGCTCCTACAATGAGCAGTTCTTC
CDR3 protein: CASGDSSYNEQFF